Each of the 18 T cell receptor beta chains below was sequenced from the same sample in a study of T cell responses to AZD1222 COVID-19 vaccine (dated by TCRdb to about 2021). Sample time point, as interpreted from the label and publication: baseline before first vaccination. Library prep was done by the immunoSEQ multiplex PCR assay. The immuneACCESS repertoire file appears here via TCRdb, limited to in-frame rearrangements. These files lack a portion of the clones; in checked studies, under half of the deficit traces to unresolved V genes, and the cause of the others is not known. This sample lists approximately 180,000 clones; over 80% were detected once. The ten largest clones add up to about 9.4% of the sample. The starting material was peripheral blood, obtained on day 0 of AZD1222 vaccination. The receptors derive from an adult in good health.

The DNA of the CDR3 is TGTGCCAGCAGCCAAGGTCTTGTTGGAGCTTTCTTT. Residues: CASSQGLVGAFF. The rearrangement links TRBV3-1 (or the pseudogene TRBV3-2) to TRBJ1-1; no reliable D call. CDR1 and CDR2 (germline): LGHDT, YNNKEL (reference sequence). Trimming removed 1 base at V and 10 bases at J, with 10 bases between. CDR3 length equals 12 residues.

CDR3: CSVVQGAGKAFF. DNA of the CDR3: TGCAGCGTTGTCCAGGGTGCGGGGAAAGCTTTCTTT. This chain joins TRBV29-1 and TRBJ1-1; a weak D match, TRBD1 (5 bases). Germline CDR1 is SQVTM and CDR2 is ANQGSEA. Trimming cost V 4 bases and J 9 bases, with 15 bases left between them. There are 12 residues in the CDR3.

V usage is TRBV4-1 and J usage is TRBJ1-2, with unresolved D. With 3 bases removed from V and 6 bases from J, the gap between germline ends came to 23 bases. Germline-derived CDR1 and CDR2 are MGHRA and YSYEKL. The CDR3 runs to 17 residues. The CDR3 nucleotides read TGCGCCAGCAGCCACCCCCCGGGAGGGTTGGAGTGGGATGGCTACACCTTC. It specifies CASSHPPGGLEWDGYTF.

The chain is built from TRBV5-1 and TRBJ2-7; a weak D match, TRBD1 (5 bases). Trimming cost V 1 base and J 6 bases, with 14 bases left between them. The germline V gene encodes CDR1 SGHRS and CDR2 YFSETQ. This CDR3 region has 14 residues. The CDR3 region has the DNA TGCGCCAGCAGCTTGCGGCAGGGAAGAAGCGAGCAGTACTTC. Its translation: CASSLRQGRSEQYF.

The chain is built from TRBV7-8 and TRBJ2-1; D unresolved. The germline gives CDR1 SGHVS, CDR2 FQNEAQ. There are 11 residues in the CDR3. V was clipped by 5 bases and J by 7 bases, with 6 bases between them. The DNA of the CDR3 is TGTGCCAGCAGCCCCCATAATGAGCAGTTCTTC. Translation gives CASSPHNEQFF.

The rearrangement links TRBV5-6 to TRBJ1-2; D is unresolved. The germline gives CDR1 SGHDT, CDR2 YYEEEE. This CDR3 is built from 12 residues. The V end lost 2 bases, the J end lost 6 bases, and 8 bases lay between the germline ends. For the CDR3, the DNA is TGTGCCAGCAGCTTAGACCCCGATGGCTACACCTTC. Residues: CASSLDPDGYTF.

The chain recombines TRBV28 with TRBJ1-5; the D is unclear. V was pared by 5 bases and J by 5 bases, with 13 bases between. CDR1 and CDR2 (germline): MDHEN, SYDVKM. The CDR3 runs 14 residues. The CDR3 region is CASSTPEFHQPQHF. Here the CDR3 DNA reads TGTGCCAGCAGTACCCCAGAGTTTCATCAGCCCCAGCATTTT.

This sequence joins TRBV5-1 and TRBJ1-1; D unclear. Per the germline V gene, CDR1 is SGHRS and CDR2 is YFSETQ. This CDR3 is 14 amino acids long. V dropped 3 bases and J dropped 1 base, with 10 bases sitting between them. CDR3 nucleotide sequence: TGCGCCAGCAGCTCTCTGGAATGGAACACTGAAGCTTTCTTT. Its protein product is CASSSLEWNTEAFF. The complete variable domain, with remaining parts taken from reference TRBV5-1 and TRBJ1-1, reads KAGVTQTPRYLIKTRGQQVTLSCSPISGHRSVSWYQQTPGQGLQFLFEYFSETQRNKGNFPGRFSGRQFSNSRSEMNVSTLELGDSALYLCASSSLEWNTEAFFGQGTRLTVV.

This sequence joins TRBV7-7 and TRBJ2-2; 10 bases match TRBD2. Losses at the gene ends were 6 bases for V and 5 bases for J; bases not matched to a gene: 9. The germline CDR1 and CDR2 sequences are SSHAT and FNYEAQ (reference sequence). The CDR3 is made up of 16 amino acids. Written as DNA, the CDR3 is TGTGCCAGCAGTCCAACTAGCGGGGTGGGGACCGGGGAGCTGTTTTTT. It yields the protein CASSPTSGVGTGELFF. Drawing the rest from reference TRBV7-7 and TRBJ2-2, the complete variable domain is GAGVSQSPRYKVTKRGQDVTLRCDPISSHATLYWYQQALGQGPEFLTYFNYEAQPDKSGLPSDRFSAERPEGSISTLTIQRTEQRDSAMYRCASSPTSGVGTGELFFGEGSRLTVL.

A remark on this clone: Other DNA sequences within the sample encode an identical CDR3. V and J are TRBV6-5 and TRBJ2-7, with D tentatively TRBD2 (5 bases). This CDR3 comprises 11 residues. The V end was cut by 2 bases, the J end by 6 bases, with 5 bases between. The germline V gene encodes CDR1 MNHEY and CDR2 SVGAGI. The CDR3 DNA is TGTGCCAGCAGTTACGGAGGCGAGCAGTACGTC. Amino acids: CASSYGGEQYV.

CDR3 in amino acids: CSVVDRVTEAFF. CDR3 DNA sequence: TGCAGCGTAGTAGACAGGGTAACTGAAGCTTTCTTT. The J gene is TRBJ1-1, the V gene TRBV29-1; the match to TRBD1 covers 7 bases. The CDR3 contains 12 residues. CDR1 is SQVTM, CDR2 ANQGSEA, per germline. The trim removed 6 bases at V and 5 bases at J, leaving 6 bases unmatched.

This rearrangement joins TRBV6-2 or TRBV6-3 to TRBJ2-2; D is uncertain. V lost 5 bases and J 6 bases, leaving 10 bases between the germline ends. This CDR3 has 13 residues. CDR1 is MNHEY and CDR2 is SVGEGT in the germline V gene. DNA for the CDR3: TGTGCCAGCAGTGCCTCAAGACCCGGGGAGCTGTTTTTT. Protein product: CASSASRPGELFF.

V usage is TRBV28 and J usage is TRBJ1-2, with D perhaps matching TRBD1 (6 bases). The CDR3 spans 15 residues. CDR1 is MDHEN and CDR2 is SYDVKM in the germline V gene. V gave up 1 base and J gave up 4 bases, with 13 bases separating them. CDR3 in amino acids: CASSLSGGPGYGYTF. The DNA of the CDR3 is TGTGCCAGCAGTTTATCTGGGGGCCCTGGCTATGGCTACACCTTC.

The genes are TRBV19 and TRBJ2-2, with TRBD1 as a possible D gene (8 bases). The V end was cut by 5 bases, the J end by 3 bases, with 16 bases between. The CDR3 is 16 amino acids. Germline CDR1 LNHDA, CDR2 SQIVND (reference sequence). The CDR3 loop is CASSHTTGGDTGELFF. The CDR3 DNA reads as TGTGCCAGTAGTCATACTACAGGGGGGGACACCGGGGAGCTGTTTTTT.

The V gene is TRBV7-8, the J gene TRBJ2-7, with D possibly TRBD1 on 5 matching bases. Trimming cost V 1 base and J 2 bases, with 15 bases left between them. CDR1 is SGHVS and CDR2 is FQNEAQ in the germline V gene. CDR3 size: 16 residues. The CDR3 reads CASSLGRRKGTYEQYF. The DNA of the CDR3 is TGTGCCAGCAGCTTAGGGCGGCGGAAGGGGACCTACGAGCAGTACTTC.

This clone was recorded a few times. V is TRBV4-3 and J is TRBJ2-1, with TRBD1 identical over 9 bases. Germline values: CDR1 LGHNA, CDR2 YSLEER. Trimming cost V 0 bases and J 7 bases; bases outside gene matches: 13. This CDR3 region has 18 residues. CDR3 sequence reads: CASSQDVAGTGNRNEQFF. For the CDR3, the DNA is TGCGCCAGCAGCCAAGACGTTGCCGGGACAGGGAATCGAAATGAGCAGTTCTTC.

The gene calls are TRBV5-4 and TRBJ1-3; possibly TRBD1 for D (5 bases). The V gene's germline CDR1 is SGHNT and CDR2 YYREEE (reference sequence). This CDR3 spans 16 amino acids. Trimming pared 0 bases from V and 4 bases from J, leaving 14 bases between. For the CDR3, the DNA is TGTGCCAGCAGCTTGGTCGACGTGAGGGGAGGAAACACCATATATTTT. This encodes CASSLVDVRGGNTIYF.

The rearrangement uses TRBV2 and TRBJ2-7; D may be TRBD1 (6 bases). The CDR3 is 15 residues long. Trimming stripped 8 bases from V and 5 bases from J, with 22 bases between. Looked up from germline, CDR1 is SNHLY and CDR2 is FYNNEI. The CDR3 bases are TGTGCCAGCTCCTCTTTCCCGGTAGCAGGGGACGAGCAGTACTTC. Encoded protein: CASSSFPVAGDEQYF. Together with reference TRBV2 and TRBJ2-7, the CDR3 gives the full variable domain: EPEVTQTPSHQVTQMGQEVILRCVPISNHLYFYWYRQILGQKVEFLVSFYNNEISEKSEIFDDQFSVERPDGSNFTLKIRSTKLEDSAMYFCASSSFPVAGDEQYFGPGTRLTVT.